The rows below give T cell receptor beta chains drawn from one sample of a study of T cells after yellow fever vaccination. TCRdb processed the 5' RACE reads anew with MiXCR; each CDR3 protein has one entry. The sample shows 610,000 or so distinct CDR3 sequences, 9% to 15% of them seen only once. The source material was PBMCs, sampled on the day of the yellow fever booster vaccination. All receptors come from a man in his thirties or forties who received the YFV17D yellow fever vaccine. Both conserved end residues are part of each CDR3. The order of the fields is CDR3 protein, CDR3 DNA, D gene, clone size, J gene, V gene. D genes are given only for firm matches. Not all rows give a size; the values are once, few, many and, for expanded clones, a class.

CDR3 protein: CASSYVRSSYNEQFF; CDR3 DNA: TGTGCCAGCAGTTACGTGAGGAGCTCCTACAATGAGCAGTTCTTC; D gene: .; clone size: few; J gene: TRBJ2-1; V gene: TRBV6-5
CDR3 protein: CASSLQGDGEKLFF; CDR3 DNA: TGTGCCAGCAGTCTACAGGGGGATGGCGAAAAACTGTTTTTT; D gene: TRBD1; clone size: .; J gene: TRBJ1-4; V gene: TRBV7-2
CDR3 protein: CSAREGGVVKTQYF; CDR3 DNA: TGCAGTGCTAGAGAGGGGGGAGTGGTAAAGACCCAGTACTTC; D gene: .; clone size: .; J gene: TRBJ2-5; V gene: TRBV20-1
CDR3 protein: CSAPAGTRETQYF; CDR3 DNA: TGCAGTGCGCCTGCCGGGACGAGGGAGACCCAGTACTTC; D gene: .; clone size: many; J gene: TRBJ2-5; V gene: TRBV20-1
CDR3 protein: CASSPGRDEQYF; CDR3 DNA: TGTGCCAGCTCACCAGGGAGGGACGAGCAGTACTTC; D gene: TRBD2; clone size: many; J gene: TRBJ2-7; V gene: TRBV18
CDR3 protein: CASSLTSGLSYNEQFF; CDR3 DNA: TGTGCCAGCAGCTTAACTAGCGGCCTCTCCTACAATGAGCAGTTCTTC; D gene: TRBD2; clone size: many; J gene: TRBJ2-1; V gene: TRBV5-1
CDR3 protein: CASSQERGYGYTF; CDR3 DNA: TGCGCCAGCAGCCAAGAGAGAGGGTATGGCTACACCTTC; D gene: .; clone size: many; J gene: TRBJ1-2; V gene: TRBV4-1
CDR3 protein: CAWSQELFRQKNIQYF; CDR3 DNA: TGTGCCTGGAGTCAGGAGTTGTTCAGGCAAAAAAACATTCAGTACTTC; D gene: .; clone size: few; J gene: TRBJ2-4; V gene: TRBV30
CDR3 protein: CSASGTGVTDTQYF; CDR3 DNA: TGCAGTGCTTCCGGGACAGGGGTCACAGATACGCAGTATTTT; D gene: TRBD1; clone size: .; J gene: TRBJ2-3; V gene: TRBV20-1
CDR3 protein: CSARGGESEDQPQHF; CDR3 DNA: TGCAGTGCTAGGGGAGGGGAATCTGAGGACCAGCCCCAGCATTTT; D gene: .; clone size: .; J gene: TRBJ1-5; V gene: TRBV20-1
CDR3 protein: CARVGSSGELFF; CDR3 DNA: TGTGCCAGGGTGGGGTCTTCCGGGGAGCTGTTTTTT; D gene: .; clone size: few; J gene: TRBJ2-2; V gene: TRBV19
CDR3 protein: CASSPVWTANYEQYF; CDR3 DNA: TGTGCCAGCTCACCTGTTTGGACAGCCAACTACGAGCAGTACTTC; D gene: .; clone size: .; J gene: TRBJ2-7; V gene: TRBV18
CDR3 protein: CASRAQGALVNEQYF; CDR3 DNA: TGTGCCAGCAGGGCCCAGGGGGCGCTTGTGAACGAGCAGTACTTC; D gene: TRBD1; clone size: .; J gene: TRBJ2-7; V gene: TRBV7-2
CDR3 protein: CAISDSASTDTQYF; CDR3 DNA: TGTGCCATCAGTGATAGCGCTAGCACAGATACGCAGTATTTT; D gene: .; clone size: few; J gene: TRBJ2-3; V gene: TRBV10-3
CDR3 protein: CAISELVERETQYF; CDR3 DNA: TGTGCCATCAGTGAGTTGGTAGAGCGAGAGACCCAGTACTTC; D gene: .; clone size: .; J gene: TRBJ2-5; V gene: TRBV10-3
CDR3 protein: CASSSGLAGGLTDTQYF; CDR3 DNA: TGTGCCAGCAGCTCGGGACTAGCGGGTGGTTTAACAGATACGCAGTATTTT; D gene: TRBD2; clone size: few; J gene: TRBJ2-3; V gene: TRBV11-2
CDR3 protein: CASSYGLAGGGSNEQFF; CDR3 DNA: TGCGCCAGCAGCTATGGACTAGCGGGAGGTGGTAGTAATGAGCAGTTCTTC; D gene: TRBD2; clone size: .; J gene: TRBJ2-1; V gene: TRBV4-1
CDR3 protein: CASSSFDRVYEQYF; CDR3 DNA: TGTGCCAGCAGTTCGTTTGACAGGGTCTACGAGCAGTACTTC; D gene: TRBD1; clone size: .; J gene: TRBJ2-7; V gene: TRBV27
CDR3 protein: CAITPTGTIFYGELFF; CDR3 DNA: TGTGCCATCACCCCGACGGGAACCATCTTCTACGGGGAGCTGTTTTTT; D gene: .; clone size: .; J gene: TRBJ2-2; V gene: TRBV10-3
CDR3 protein: CASSDIVGSYNEQFF; CDR3 DNA: TGTGCCAGCAGTGATATTGTGGGATCCTACAATGAGCAGTTCTTC; D gene: .; clone size: .; J gene: TRBJ2-1; V gene: TRBV6-4
CDR3 protein: CASSQDTAGPYEQYF; CDR3 DNA: TGTGCCAGCAGCCAAGATACAGCGGGACCCTACGAGCAGTACTTC; D gene: TRBD2; clone size: .; J gene: TRBJ2-7; V gene: TRBV14
CDR3 protein: CASSVGTQTTDEQYF; CDR3 DNA: TGTGCCAGCAGCGTAGGTACCCAGACTACAGACGAGCAGTACTTC; D gene: .; clone size: few; J gene: TRBJ2-7; V gene: TRBV9
CDR3 protein: CASSDAGHGYTF; CDR3 DNA: TGCGCCAGCAGTGACGCGGGCCATGGCTACACCTTC; D gene: .; clone size: few; J gene: TRBJ1-2; V gene: TRBV10-2
CDR3 protein: CASSFAENQPQHF; CDR3 DNA: TGTGCCAGCAGTTTTGCAGAAAATCAGCCCCAGCATTTT; D gene: .; clone size: few; J gene: TRBJ1-5; V gene: TRBV12-3/TRBV12-4
CDR3 protein: CASSLGVQYVQYF; CDR3 DNA: TGTGCCAGCAGCTTAGGCGTCCAGTACGTGCAGTACTTC; D gene: .; clone size: .; J gene: TRBJ2-7; V gene: TRBV13
CDR3 protein: CASSWDHPSTGELFF; CDR3 DNA: TGCGCCAGCAGCTGGGACCACCCGAGCACCGGGGAGCTGTTTTTT; D gene: .; clone size: few; J gene: TRBJ2-2; V gene: TRBV5-1
CDR3 protein: CASRDTSYEQYF; CDR3 DNA: TGTGCCAGTCGGGACACCTCCTACGAGCAGTACTTC; D gene: .; clone size: .; J gene: TRBJ2-7; V gene: TRBV6-6
CDR3 protein: CATSDQTGNSGANVLTF; CDR3 DNA: TGTGCCACCAGTGATCAAACAGGAAACTCTGGGGCCAACGTCCTGACTTTC; D gene: .; clone size: .; J gene: TRBJ2-6; V gene: TRBV24-1
CDR3 protein: CASINGGPWAGELFF; CDR3 DNA: TGTGCCAGTATCAACGGGGGACCTTGGGCCGGGGAGCTGTTTTTT; D gene: .; clone size: few; J gene: TRBJ2-2; V gene: TRBV19
CDR3 protein: CASSHQREVYEQYF; CDR3 DNA: TGTGCCAGCAGCCACCAACGGGAAGTCTACGAGCAGTACTTC; D gene: .; clone size: .; J gene: TRBJ2-7; V gene: TRBV6-1
CDR3 protein: CSVGEGTGSDTQYF; CDR3 DNA: TGCAGCGTTGGGGAGGGGACAGGGTCAGATACGCAGTATTTT; D gene: TRBD1; clone size: .; J gene: TRBJ2-3; V gene: TRBV29-1
CDR3 protein: CASSLELAGGYEQFF; CDR3 DNA: TGTGCCAGCAGCTTGGAACTAGCGGGAGGATATGAGCAGTTCTTC; D gene: TRBD2; clone size: .; J gene: TRBJ2-1; V gene: TRBV5-5
CDR3 protein: CASSLLREGFTDTQYF; CDR3 DNA: TGTGCCAGCAGCTTATTACGGGAGGGTTTCACAGATACGCAGTATTTT; D gene: TRBD2; clone size: few; J gene: TRBJ2-3; V gene: TRBV7-6
CDR3 protein: CATTGGEETQYF; CDR3 DNA: TGTGCCACAACAGGGGGGGAAGAGACCCAGTACTTC; D gene: .; clone size: many; J gene: TRBJ2-5; V gene: TRBV10-3
CDR3 protein: CATSESGTRLWETQYF; CDR3 DNA: TGTGCCACCAGTGAGTCCGGGACAAGGTTGTGGGAGACCCAGTACTTC; D gene: .; clone size: few; J gene: TRBJ2-5; V gene: TRBV24-1
CDR3 protein: CASSLISSNEQFF; CDR3 DNA: TGTGCCAGCAGCTTAATCAGTTCCAATGAGCAGTTCTTC; D gene: .; clone size: few; J gene: TRBJ2-1; V gene: TRBV11-2
CDR3 protein: CASSLAPGDGGGYTF; CDR3 DNA: TGTGCCAGCAGCTTAGCGCCAGGCGACGGAGGGGGCTACACCTTC; D gene: .; clone size: .; J gene: TRBJ1-2; V gene: TRBV7-2
CDR3 protein: CSVGQAGNQPQHF; CDR3 DNA: TGCAGCGTTGGACAGGCAGGGAATCAGCCCCAGCATTTT; D gene: .; clone size: few; J gene: TRBJ1-5; V gene: TRBV29-1
CDR3 protein: CASSQDASGLVGETQYF; CDR3 DNA: TGCGCCAGCAGCCAAGATGCGTCAGGGCTGGTAGGGGAGACCCAGTACTTC; D gene: .; clone size: .; J gene: TRBJ2-5; V gene: TRBV4-3
CDR3 protein: CASSGKRGTEAFF; CDR3 DNA: TGTGCCAGCAGCGGAAAAAGGGGCACTGAAGCTTTCTTT; D gene: .; clone size: few; J gene: TRBJ1-1; V gene: TRBV11-3
CDR3 protein: CASSTDRGGSPLHF; CDR3 DNA: TGTGCCAGCAGCACCGACAGGGGAGGCTCACCCCTCCACTTT; D gene: TRBD1; clone size: few; J gene: TRBJ1-6; V gene: TRBV11-2
CDR3 protein: CASSLDRAADIQYF; CDR3 DNA: TGCGCCAGCAGCTTGGACCGTGCAGCGGATATTCAGTACTTC; D gene: .; clone size: few; J gene: TRBJ2-4; V gene: TRBV5-1
CDR3 protein: CASSKTSGSNDEQFF; CDR3 DNA: TGTGCCAGCAGTAAAACTAGCGGGAGTAACGATGAGCAGTTCTTC; D gene: TRBD2; clone size: many; J gene: TRBJ2-1; V gene: TRBV7-9
CDR3 protein: CASTRQGTYNEQFF; CDR3 DNA: TGTGCCAGCACCCGACAGGGAACCTACAATGAGCAGTTCTTC; D gene: TRBD1; clone size: .; J gene: TRBJ2-1; V gene: TRBV12-3/TRBV12-4
CDR3 protein: CASSSFGSVEQYF; CDR3 DNA: TGTGCCAGCAGCTCGTTTGGGTCGGTCGAGCAGTACTTC; D gene: .; clone size: few; J gene: TRBJ2-7; V gene: TRBV5-5
CDR3 protein: CASSPQGGSGSFEQYF; CDR3 DNA: TGTGCCAGCAGCCCTCAAGGTGGTAGCGGGAGTTTCGAGCAGTACTTC; D gene: TRBD2; clone size: .; J gene: TRBJ2-7; V gene: TRBV5-4
CDR3 protein: CASRRQGAGGELFF; CDR3 DNA: TGTGCCAGCAGGAGACAGGGGGCAGGCGGGGAGCTGTTTTTT; D gene: TRBD1; clone size: .; J gene: TRBJ2-2; V gene: TRBV12-3/TRBV12-4
CDR3 protein: CASRTFDTQYF; CDR3 DNA: TGTGCCAGCAGGACCTTTGATACGCAGTATTTT; D gene: .; clone size: .; J gene: TRBJ2-3; V gene: TRBV7-2
CDR3 protein: CSVSKQGPYTEAFF; CDR3 DNA: TGCAGCGTTTCTAAACAGGGGCCATACACTGAAGCTTTCTTT; D gene: TRBD1; clone size: .; J gene: TRBJ1-1; V gene: TRBV29-1
CDR3 protein: CASAFRDRGGYNEQFF; CDR3 DNA: TGTGCCAGCGCCTTCCGGGACAGGGGAGGGTACAATGAGCAGTTCTTC; D gene: TRBD1; clone size: few; J gene: TRBJ2-1; V gene: TRBV27
CDR3 protein: CASSAGRSSGANVLTF; CDR3 DNA: TGTGCCAGCAGTGCGGGACGCAGCTCTGGGGCCAACGTCCTGACTTTC; D gene: .; clone size: few; J gene: TRBJ2-6; V gene: TRBV6-1
CDR3 protein: CASSSPPASTDTQYF; CDR3 DNA: TGTGCCAGCAGTTCACCTCCCGCGAGCACAGATACGCAGTATTTT; D gene: .; clone size: many; J gene: TRBJ2-3; V gene: TRBV28